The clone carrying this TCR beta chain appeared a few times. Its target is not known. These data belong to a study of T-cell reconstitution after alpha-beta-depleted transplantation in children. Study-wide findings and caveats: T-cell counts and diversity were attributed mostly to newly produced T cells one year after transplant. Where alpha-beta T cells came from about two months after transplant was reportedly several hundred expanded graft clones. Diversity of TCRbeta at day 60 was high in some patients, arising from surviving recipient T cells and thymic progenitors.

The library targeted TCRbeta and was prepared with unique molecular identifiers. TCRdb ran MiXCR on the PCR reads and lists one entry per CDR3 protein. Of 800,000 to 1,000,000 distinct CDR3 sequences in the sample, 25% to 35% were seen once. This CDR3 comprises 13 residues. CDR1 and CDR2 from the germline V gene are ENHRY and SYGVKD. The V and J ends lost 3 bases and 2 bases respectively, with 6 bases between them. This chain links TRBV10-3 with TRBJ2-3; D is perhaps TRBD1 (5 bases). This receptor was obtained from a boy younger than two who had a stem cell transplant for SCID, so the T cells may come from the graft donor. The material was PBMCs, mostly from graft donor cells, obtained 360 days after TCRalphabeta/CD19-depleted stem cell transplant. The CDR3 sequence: CAISEGHTDTQYF. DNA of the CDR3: TGTGCCATCAGTGAAGGACACACAGATACGCAGTATTTT.